This T cell receptor beta chain comes out of a study of graft-versus-host responses after intestinal transplantation. As regards this clone: Its antigen is still unknown.

The ends lost 5 bases at V and 5 bases at J; junction bases unmatched: 4. This CDR3 is built from 14 residues. Germline V gives CDR1 PRHDT, CDR2 FYEKMQ (reference sequence). Libraries were prepared by immunoSEQ multiplex PCR; TCRdb keeps only in-frame clonotypes and omits some of them. Among nearly 90,000 clones listed, around four fifths were seen once. The clonotype was recovered from a human donor who received an intestinal transplant. Specimen: unstimulated CD8+ T cells sorted from spleen or lymph node cells, collected before intestinal transplant. The V and J genes are TRBV13 and TRBJ1-4; 8 positions agree with TRBD1. As DNA, the CDR3 is TGTGCCAGCAGCCAGACAGGGGCCAATGAAAAACTGTTTTTT. Encoded protein: CASSQTGANEKLFF.